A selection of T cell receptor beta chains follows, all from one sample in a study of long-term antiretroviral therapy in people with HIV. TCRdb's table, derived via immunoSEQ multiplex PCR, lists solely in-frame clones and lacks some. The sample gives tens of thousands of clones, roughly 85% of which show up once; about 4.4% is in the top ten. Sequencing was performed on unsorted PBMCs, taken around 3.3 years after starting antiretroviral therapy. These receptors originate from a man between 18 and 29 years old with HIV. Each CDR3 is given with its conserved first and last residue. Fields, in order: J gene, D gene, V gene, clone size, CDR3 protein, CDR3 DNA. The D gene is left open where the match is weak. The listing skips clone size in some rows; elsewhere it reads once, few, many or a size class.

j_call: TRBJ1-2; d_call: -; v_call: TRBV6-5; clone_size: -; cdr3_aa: CASSNRVYGYTF; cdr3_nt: TGTGCCAGCAGTAACAGGGTCTATGGCTACACCTTC
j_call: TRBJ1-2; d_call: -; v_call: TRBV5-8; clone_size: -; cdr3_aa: CASSLEVNYGYTF; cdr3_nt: TGTGCCAGCAGCTTGGAGGTTAACTATGGCTACACCTTC
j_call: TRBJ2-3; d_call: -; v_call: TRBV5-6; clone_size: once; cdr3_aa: CASSFQAQGLTDTQYF; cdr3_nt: TGTGCCAGCAGCTTCCAGGCCCAGGGACTCACAGATACGCAGTATTTT
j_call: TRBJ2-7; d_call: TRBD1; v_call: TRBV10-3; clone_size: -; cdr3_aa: CAISEGTVAYEQYF; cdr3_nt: TGTGCCATCAGTGAAGGGACAGTAGCCTACGAGCAGTACTTC
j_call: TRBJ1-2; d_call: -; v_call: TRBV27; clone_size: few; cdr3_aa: CASSLAGNYGYTF; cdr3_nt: TGTGCCAGCAGTTTAGCGGGGAACTATGGCTACACCTTC
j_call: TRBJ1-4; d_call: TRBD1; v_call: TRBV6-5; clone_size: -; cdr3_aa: CASQIGGTVVGKLFF; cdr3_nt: TGTGCCAGCCAAATTGGCGGGACAGTGGTTGGAAAACTGTTTTTT
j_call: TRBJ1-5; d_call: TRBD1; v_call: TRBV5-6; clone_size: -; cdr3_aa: CASSSGTGTGQPQHF; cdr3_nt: TGTGCCAGCAGCTCCGGGACAGGAACGGGCCAGCCCCAGCATTTT
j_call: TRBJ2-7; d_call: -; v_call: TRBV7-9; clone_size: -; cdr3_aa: CASSLTASYEQYF; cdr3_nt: TGTGCCAGCAGCTTAACAGCCTCCTACGAGCAGTACTTC
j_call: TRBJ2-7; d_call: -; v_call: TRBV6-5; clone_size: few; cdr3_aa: CASGRRRAPYEQYF; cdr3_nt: TGTGCCAGCGGAAGGCGGAGGGCCCCCTACGAGCAGTACTTC
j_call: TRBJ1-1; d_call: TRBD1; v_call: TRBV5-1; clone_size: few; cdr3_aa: CASTLQGDTEAFF; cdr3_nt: TGCGCCAGCACCTTACAGGGGGACACTGAAGCTTTCTTT
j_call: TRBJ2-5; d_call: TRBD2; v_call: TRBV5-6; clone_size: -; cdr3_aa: CASSPSGGARETQYF; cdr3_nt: TGTGCCAGCAGCCCGAGCGGGGGGGCCAGGGAGACCCAGTACTTC
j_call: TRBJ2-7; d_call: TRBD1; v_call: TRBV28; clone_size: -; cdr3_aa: CASSYRDSFSYEQYF; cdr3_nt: TGTGCCAGCAGTTACCGGGACAGTTTCTCCTACGAGCAGTACTTC
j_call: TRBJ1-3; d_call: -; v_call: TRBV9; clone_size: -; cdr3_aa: CASSPRTASSGNTIYF; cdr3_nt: TGTGCCAGCAGCCCAAGGACTGCCAGCTCTGGAAACACCATATATTTT
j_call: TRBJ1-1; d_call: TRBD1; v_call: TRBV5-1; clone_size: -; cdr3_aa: CASSPRGLEAFF; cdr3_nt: TGCGCCAGCAGCCCCAGGGGGCTTGAAGCTTTCTTT
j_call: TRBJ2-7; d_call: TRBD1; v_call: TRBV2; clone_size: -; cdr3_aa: CASSTFGQGYEQYF; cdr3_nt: TGTGCCAGCAGTACCTTTGGACAGGGATACGAGCAGTACTTC
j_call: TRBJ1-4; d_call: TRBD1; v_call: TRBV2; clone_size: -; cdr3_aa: CASSDEDRANGREKLFF; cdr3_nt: TGTGCCAGCAGTGATGAGGACAGGGCCAACGGTAGGGAAAAACTGTTTTTT
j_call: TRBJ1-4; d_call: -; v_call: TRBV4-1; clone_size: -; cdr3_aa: CASSRGTRREKLFF; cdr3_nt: TGCGCCAGCAGCCGAGGGACCCGACGTGAAAAACTGTTTTTT
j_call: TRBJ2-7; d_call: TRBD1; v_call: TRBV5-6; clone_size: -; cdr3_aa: CASSTTGAYEQYF; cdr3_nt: TGTGCCAGCAGCACGACAGGGGCCTACGAGCAGTACTTC
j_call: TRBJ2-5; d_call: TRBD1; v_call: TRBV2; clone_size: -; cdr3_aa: CASSVGLTTGGEETQYF; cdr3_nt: TGTGCCAGCAGCGTTGGGTTGACGACAGGGGGCGAAGAGACCCAGTACTTC
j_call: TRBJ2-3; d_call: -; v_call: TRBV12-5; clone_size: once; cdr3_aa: CASGLVSTDTQYF; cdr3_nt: TGTGCTAGTGGTTTGGTTAGCACAGATACGCAGTATTTT
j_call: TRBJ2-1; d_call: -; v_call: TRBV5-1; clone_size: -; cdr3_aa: CASSLEGARVNEQFF; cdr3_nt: TGCGCCAGCAGCTTGGAAGGGGCTCGAGTCAATGAGCAGTTCTTC
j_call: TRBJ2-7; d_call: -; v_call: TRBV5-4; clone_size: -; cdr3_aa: CASSFRGQSYEQYF; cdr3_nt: TGTGCCAGCAGCTTCCGGGGGCAGTCCTACGAGCAGTACTTC
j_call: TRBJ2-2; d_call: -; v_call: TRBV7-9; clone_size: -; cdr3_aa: CASSPSYQGSELFF; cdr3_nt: TGTGCCAGCAGCCCATCGTACCAGGGTAGCGAGCTGTTTTTT
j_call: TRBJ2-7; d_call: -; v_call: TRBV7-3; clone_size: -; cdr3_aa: CASSNAGAPTYEQYF; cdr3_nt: TGTGCCAGCAGCAACGCAGGGGCCCCCACCTACGAGCAGTACTTC
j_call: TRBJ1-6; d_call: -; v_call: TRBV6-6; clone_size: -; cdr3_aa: CASKEGYNSPLHF; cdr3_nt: TGTGCCAGCAAGGAGGGCTATAATTCACCCCTCCACTTT
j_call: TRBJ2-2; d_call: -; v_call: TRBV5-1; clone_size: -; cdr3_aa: CASSSPVVGRGRTGELFF; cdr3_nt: TGCGCCAGCAGCTCTCCTGTAGTAGGGAGGGGGCGCACCGGGGAGCTGTTTTTT
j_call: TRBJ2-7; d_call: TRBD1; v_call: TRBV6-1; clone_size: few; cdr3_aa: CASSEMPGQGGYEQYF; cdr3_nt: TGTGCCAGCAGTGAGATGCCGGGACAGGGTGGATACGAGCAGTACTTC
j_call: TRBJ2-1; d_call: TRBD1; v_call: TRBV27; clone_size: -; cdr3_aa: CASTLRAGQGHNEQFF; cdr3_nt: TGTGCCAGCACTTTAAGGGCGGGACAGGGACACAATGAGCAGTTCTTC
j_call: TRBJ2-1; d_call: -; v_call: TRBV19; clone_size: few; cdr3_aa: CASSPGNEQFF; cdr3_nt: TGTGCCAGTAGTCCCGGGAATGAGCAGTTCTTC